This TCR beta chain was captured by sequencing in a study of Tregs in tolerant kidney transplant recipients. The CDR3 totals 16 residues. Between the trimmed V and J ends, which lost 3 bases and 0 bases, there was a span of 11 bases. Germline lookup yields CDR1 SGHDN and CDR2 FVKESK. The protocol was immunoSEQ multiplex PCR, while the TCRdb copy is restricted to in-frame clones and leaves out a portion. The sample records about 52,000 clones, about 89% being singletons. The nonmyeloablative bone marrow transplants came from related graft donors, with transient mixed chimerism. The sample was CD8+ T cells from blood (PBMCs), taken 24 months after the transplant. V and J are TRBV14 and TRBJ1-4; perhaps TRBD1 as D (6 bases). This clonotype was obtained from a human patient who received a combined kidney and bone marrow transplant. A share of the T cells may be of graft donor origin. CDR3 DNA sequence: TGTGCCAGCAGCCACCGGGACACTGCAACTAATGAAAAACTGTTTTTT. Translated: CASSHRDTATNEKLFF.